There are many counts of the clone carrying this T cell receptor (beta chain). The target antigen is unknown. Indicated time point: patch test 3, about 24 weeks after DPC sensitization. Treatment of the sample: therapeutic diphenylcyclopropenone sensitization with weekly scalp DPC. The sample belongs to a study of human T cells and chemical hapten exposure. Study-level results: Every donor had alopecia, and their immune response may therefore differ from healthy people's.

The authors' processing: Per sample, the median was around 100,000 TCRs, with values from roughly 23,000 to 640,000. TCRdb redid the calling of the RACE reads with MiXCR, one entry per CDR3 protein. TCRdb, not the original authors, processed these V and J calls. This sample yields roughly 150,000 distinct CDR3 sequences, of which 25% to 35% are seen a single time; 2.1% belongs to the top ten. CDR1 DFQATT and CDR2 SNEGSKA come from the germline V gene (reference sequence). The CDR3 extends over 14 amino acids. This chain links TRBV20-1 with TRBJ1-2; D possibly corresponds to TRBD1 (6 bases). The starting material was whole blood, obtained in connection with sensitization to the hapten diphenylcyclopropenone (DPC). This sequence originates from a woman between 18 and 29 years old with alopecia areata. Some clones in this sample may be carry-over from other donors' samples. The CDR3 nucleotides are TGCAGCCCGAAGGGGGGGGGGTTAAACTATGGCTACACCTTC. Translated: CSPKGGGLNYGYTF.